The 6 T cell receptor beta chains reported below all come from one sample, sequenced in a study of response to subunit inactivated influenza vaccine. TCRdb re-called the RT-PCR reads with MiXCR, one entry per CDR3 protein. The sample consists of hundreds of thousands of distinct CDR3 sequences, 15% to 20% of them appearing once. The sequenced sample was CD4+ T cells sorted from PBMCs, obtained about 23 months after vaccination. The receptors were sampled from a man aged 50 to 69 who received an inactivated influenza vaccine.

The CDR3 sequence: CSARDADNRHYGYTF. CDR3 in DNA: TGCAGTGCTAGAGATGCTGACAATCGTCACTATGGCTACACCTTC. This chain links TRBV20-1 with TRBJ1-2; D is ambiguous. From germline, CDR1 is DFQATT and CDR2 SNEGSKA (reference sequence). There are 15 residues in the CDR3. Trimming shortened V by 0 bases and J by 3 bases, and 14 bases separated the two germline ends.

This clonotype turned up a few times. The CDR3 region is CSAIRQGTYEQYF. CDR3 coding DNA: TGCAGTGCTATAAGGCAGGGGACCTACGAGCAGTACTTC. The chain links TRBV20-1 to TRBJ2-7; D is perhaps TRBD1 (6 bases). The CDR3 extends over 13 amino acids. With 4 bases removed from V and 2 bases from J, the gap between germline ends came to 12 bases. The germline CDR1 and CDR2 sequences are DFQATT and SNEGSKA (reference sequence).

Many counts were recorded for this clonotype. The V and J genes are TRBV5-1 and TRBJ1-5; TRBD1 matches 7 bases. The germline V gene has CDR1 SGHRS and CDR2 YFSETQ. The ends lost 0 bases at V and 7 bases at J; junction bases unmatched: 4. The CDR3 runs to 14 residues. In DNA form, the CDR3 reads TGCGCCAGCAGCTTGGGTGACAGGGACCAGCCCCAGCATTTT. This encodes CASSLGDRDQPQHF. Full variable domain (remainder filled in from reference TRBV5-1 and TRBJ1-5): KAGVTQTPRYLIKTRGQQVTLSCSPISGHRSVSWYQQTPGQGLQFLFEYFSETQRNKGNFPGRFSGRQFSNSRSEMNVSTLELGDSALYLCASSLGDRDQPQHFGDGTRLSIL.

This clonotype occurred a few times. V gene TRBV6-1 combines with J gene TRBJ2-4, with D perhaps matching TRBD2 (6 bases). This CDR3 comprises 16 residues. Germline-derived CDR1 and CDR2 are MNHNS and SASEGT. V lost 5 bases to trimming and J lost 3 bases, with 17 bases between them. The CDR3 DNA sequence: TGTGCCAGCAGTCCCGTCCCCGGGACTGGCAAAAACATTCAGTACTTC. This codes for CASSPVPGTGKNIQYF.

The rearrangement joins TRBV29-1 to TRBJ2-6; D unclear. Germline V lookup: CDR1 SQVTM, CDR2 ANQGSEA. The CDR3 is 13 amino acids. V dropped 4 bases and J dropped 1 base, with 5 bases sitting between them. CDR3 bases: TGCAGCGTTGGCACGTCTGGGGCCAACGTCCTGACTTTC. This encodes CSVGTSGANVLTF.

The chain carries TRBV5-1 and TRBJ2-4, with unresolved D. The CDR3 has 13 amino acids. Per germline, CDR1 SGHRS and CDR2 YFSETQ. V was clipped by 0 bases and J by 8 bases, with 9 bases between them. The CDR3 DNA is TGCGCCAGCAGCTTGGGTAGGGCGGACATTCAGTACTTC. Translated, it gives CASSLGRADIQYF.